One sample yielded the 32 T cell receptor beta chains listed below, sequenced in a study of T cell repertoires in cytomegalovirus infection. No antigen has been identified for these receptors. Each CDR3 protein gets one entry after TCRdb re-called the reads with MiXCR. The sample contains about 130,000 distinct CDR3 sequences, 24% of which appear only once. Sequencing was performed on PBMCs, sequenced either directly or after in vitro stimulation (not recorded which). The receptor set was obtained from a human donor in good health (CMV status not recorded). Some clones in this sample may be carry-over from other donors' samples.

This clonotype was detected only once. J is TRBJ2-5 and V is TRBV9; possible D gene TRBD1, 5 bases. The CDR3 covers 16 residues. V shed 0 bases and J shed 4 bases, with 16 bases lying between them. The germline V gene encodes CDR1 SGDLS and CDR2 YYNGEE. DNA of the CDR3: TGTGCCAGCAGCGTAGATTCGTCTAGAAGGGGAGAGACCCAGTACTTC. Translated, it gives CASSVDSSRRGETQYF.

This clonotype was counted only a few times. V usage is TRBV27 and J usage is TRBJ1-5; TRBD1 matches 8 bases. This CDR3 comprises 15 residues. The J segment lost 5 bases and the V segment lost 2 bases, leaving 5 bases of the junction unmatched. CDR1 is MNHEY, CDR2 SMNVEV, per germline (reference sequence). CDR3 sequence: CASSLGRGLDQPQHF. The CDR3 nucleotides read TGTGCCAGCAGTTTAGGCAGGGGGCTGGATCAGCCCCAGCATTTT.

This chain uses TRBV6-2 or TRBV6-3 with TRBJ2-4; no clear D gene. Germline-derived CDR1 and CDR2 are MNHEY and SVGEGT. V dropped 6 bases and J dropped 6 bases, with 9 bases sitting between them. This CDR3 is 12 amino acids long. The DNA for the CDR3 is TGTGCCAGCAGCGCAATCCCAAACATTCAGTACTTC. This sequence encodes CASSAIPNIQYF.

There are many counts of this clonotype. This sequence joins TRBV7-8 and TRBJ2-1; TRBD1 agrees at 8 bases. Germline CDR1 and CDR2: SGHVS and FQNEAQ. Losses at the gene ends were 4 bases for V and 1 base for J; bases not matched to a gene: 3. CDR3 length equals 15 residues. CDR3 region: CASSSRQGSYNEQFF. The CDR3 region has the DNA TGTGCCAGCAGCTCGCGACAGGGGTCCTACAATGAGCAGTTCTTC. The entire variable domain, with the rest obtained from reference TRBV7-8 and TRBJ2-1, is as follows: GAGVSQSPRYKVAKRGQDVALRCDPISGHVSLFWYQQALGQGPEFLTYFQNEAQLDKSGLPSDRFFAERPEGSVSTLKIQRTQQEDSAVYLCASSSRQGSYNEQFFGPGTRLTVL.

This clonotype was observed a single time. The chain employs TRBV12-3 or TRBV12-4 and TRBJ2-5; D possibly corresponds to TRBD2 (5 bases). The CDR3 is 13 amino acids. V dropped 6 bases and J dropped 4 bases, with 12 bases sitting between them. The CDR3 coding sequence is TGTGCCAGCAGCATCAAAGAGGGAGAGACCCAGTACTTC. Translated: CASSIKEGETQYF.

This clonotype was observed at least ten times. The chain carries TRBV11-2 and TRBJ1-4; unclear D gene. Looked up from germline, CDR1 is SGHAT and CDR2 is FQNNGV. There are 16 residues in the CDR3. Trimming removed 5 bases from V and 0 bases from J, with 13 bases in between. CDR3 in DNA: TGTGCCAGCAGCCCCGACCCCGGGGCAACTAATGAAAAACTGTTTTTT. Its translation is CASSPDPGATNEKLFF. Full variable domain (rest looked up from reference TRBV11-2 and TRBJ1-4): EAGVAQSPRYKIIEKRQSVAFWCNPISGHATLYWYQQILGQGPKLLIQFQNNGVVDDSQLPKDRFSAERLKGVDSTLKIQPAKLEDSAVYLCASSPDPGATNEKLFFGSGTQLSVL.

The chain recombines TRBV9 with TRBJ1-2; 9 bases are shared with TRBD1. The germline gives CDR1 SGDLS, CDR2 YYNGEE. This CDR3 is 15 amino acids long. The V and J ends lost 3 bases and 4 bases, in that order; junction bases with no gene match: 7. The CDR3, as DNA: TGTGCCAGCAGCGCCACGGACAGGGGTTTCTATGGCTACACCTTC. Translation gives CASSATDRGFYGYTF.

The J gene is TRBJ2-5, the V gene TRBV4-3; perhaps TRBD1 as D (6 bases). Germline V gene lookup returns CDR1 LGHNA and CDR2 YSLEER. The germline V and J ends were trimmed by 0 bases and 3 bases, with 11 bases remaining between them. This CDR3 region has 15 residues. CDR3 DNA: TGCGCCAGCAGCCAAGATCTTTACAGGGAAGAGACCCAGTACTTC. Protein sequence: CASSQDLYREETQYF.

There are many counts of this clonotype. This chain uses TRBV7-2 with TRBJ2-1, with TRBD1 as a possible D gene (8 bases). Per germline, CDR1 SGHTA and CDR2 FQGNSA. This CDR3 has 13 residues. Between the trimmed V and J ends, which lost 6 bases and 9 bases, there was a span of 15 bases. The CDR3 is CASRKQGGIEQFF. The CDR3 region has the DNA TGTGCCAGCAGAAAACAGGGGGGGATTGAGCAGTTCTTC.

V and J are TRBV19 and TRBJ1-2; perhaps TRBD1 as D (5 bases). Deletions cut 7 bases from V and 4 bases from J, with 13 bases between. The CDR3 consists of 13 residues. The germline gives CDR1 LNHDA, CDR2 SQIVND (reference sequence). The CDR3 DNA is TGTGCCAGTACCCGGGGGAGTTCCTATGGCTACACCTTC. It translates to CASTRGSSYGYTF. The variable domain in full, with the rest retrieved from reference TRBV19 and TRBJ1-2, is DGGITQSPKYLFRKEGQNVTLSCEQNLNHDAMYWYRQDPGQGLRLIYYSQIVNDFQKGDIAEGYSVSREKKESFPLTVTSAQKNPTAFYLCASTRGSSYGYTFGSGTRLTVV.

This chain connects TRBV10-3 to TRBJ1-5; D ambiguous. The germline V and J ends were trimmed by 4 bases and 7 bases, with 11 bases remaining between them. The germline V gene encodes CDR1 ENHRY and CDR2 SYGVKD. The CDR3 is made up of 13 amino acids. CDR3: CAISGELGQPQHF. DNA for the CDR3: TGTGCCATCAGTGGGGAGTTGGGCCAGCCCCAGCATTTT.

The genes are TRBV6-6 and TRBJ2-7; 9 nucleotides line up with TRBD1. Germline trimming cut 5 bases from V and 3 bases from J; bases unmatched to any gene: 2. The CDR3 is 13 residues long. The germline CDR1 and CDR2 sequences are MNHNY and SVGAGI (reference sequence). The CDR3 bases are TGTGCCAGCAGTCGGGGACAGGGCTACGAGCAGTACTTC. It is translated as CASSRGQGYEQYF.

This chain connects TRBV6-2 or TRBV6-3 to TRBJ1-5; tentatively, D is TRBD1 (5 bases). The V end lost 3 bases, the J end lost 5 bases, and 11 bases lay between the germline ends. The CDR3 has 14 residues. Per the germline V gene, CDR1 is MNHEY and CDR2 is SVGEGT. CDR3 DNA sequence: TGTGCCAGCAGTTATGGGGGAGTTCATCAGCCCCAGCATTTT. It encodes CASSYGGVHQPQHF.

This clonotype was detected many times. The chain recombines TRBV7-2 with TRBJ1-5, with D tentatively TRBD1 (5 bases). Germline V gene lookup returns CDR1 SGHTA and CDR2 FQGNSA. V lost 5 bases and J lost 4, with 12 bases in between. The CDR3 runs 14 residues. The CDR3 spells CASSPQGTNQPQHF. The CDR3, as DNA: TGTGCCAGCAGCCCTCAGGGAACAAATCAGCCCCAGCATTTT.

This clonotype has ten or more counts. The CDR3 nucleotides read TGTGCCAGCAGCGAAGGGGATAGCAATCAGCCCCAGCATTTT. It codes for CASSEGDSNQPQHF. The chain combines TRBV7-2 with TRBJ1-5, with D possibly TRBD1 on 5 matching bases. Germline V CDR1 and CDR2: SGHTA, FQGNSA. This CDR3 is built from 14 residues. Trimming left V 5 bases short and J 0 bases short, with 8 bases between.

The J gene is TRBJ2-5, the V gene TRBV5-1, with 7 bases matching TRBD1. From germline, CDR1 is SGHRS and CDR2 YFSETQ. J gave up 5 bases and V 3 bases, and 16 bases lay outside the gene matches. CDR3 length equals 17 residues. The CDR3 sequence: CASSSPKSTGKEETQYF. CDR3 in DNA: TGCGCCAGCAGCTCACCAAAGTCGACAGGGAAGGAGGAGACCCAGTACTTC. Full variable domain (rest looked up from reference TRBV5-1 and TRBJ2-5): KAGVTQTPRYLIKTRGQQVTLSCSPISGHRSVSWYQQTPGQGLQFLFEYFSETQRNKGNFPGRFSGRQFSNSRSEMNVSTLELGDSALYLCASSSPKSTGKEETQYFGPGTRLLVL.

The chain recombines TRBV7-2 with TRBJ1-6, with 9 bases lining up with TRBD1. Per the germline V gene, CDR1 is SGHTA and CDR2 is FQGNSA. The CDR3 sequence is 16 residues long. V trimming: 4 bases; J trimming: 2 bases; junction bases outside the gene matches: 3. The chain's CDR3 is CASSSGTGTYNSPLHF. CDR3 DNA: TGTGCCAGCAGCTCCGGGACAGGGACCTATAATTCACCCCTCCACTTT.

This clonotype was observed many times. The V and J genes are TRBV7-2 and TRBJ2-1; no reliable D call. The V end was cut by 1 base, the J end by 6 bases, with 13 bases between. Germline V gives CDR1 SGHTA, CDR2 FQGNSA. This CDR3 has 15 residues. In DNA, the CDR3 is TGTGCCAGCAGCTTAGGGAGAATCTCGTCCAATGAGCAGTTCTTC. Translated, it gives CASSLGRISSNEQFF.

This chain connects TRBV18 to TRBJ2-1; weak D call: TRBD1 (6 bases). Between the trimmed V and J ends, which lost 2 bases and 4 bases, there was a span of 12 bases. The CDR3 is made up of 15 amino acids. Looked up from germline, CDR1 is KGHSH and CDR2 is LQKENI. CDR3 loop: CASSPGGVTYNEQFF. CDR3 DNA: TGTGCCAGCTCACCAGGGGGCGTCACTTACAATGAGCAGTTCTTC.

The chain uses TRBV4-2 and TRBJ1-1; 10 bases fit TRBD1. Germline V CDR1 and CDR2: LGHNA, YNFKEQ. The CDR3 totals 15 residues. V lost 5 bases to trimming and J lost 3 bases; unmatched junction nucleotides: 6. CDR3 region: CASSEGQGQDTEAFF. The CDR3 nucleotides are TGTGCCAGCAGCGAGGGACAGGGGCAGGACACTGAAGCTTTCTTT.

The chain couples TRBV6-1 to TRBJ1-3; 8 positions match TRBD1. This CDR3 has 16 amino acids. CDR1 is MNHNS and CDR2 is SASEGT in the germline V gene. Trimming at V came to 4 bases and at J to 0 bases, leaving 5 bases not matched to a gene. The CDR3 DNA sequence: TGTGCCAGCAGTGGGACAGGGCTGAGCTCTGGAAACACCATATATTTT. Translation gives CASSGTGLSSGNTIYF.

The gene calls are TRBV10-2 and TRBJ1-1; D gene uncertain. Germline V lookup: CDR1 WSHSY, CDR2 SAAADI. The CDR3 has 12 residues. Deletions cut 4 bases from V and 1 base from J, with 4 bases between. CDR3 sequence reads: CASSVGNTEAFF. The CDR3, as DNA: TGCGCCAGCAGTGTTGGGAACACTGAAGCTTTCTTT.

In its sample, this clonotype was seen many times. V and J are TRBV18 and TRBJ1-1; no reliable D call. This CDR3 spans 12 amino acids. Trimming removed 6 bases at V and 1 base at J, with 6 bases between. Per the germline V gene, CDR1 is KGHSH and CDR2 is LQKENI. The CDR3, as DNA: TGTGCCAGCTCCGAAAAGAACACTGAAGCTTTCTTT. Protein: CASSEKNTEAFF.

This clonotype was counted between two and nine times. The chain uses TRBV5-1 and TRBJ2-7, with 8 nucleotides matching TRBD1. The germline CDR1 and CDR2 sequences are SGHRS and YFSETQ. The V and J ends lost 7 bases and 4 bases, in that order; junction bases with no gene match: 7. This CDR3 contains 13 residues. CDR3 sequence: CASHERQGYEQYF. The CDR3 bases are TGCGCCAGCCACGAACGACAGGGGTACGAGCAGTACTTC.

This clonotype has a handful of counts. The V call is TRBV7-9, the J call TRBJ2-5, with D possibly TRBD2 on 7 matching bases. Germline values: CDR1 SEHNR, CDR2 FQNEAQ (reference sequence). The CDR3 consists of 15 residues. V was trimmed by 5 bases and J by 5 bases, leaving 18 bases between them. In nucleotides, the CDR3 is TGTGCCAGCAGCCCCCCAAAGGGGGGGGGGGAGACCCAGTACTTC. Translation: CASSPPKGGGETQYF.

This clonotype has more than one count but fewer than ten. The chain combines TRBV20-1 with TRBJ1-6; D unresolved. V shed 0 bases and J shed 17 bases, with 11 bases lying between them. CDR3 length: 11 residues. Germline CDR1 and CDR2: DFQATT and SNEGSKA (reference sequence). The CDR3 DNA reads TGCAGTGCTAGAGATGTGCGGGATTTCCACTTT. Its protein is CSARDVRDFHF.

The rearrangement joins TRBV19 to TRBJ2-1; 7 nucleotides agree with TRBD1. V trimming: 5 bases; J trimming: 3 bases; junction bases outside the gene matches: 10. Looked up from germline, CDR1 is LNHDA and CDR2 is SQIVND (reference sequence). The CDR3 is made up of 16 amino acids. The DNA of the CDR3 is TGTGCCAGTAGTCCCCCCCGACAGGGTCTCTACAATGAGCAGTTCTTC. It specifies CASSPPRQGLYNEQFF. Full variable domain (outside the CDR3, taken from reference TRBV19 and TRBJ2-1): DGGITQSPKYLFRKEGQNVTLSCEQNLNHDAMYWYRQDPGQGLRLIYYSQIVNDFQKGDIAEGYSVSREKKESFPLTVTSAQKNPTAFYLCASSPPRQGLYNEQFFGPGTRLTVL.

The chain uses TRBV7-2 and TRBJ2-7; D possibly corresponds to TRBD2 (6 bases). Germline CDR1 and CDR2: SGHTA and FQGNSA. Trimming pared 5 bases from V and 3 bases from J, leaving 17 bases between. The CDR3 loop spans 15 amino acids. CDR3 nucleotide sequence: TGTGCCAGCAGCGAGGGACCCGGGGGAGGCTACGAGCAGTACGTC. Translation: CASSEGPGGGYEQYV.

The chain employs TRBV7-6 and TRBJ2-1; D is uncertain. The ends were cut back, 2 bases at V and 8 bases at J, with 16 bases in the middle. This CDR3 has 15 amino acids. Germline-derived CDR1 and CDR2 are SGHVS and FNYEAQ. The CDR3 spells CASSLFMGLGYEQFF. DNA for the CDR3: TGTGCCAGCAGCTTATTTATGGGCCTGGGGTATGAGCAGTTCTTC.

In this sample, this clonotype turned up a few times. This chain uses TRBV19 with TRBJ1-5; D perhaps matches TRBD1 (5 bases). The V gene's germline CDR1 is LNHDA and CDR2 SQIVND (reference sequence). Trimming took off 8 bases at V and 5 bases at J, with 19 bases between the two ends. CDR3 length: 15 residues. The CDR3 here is CASENQGREDQPQHF. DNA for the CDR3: TGTGCCAGTGAGAACCAGGGCAGGGAGGATCAGCCCCAGCATTTT.

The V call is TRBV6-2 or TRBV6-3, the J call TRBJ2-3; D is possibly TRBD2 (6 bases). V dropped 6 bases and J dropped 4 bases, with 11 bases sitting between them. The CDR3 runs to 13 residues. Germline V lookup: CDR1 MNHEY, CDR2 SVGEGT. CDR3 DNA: TGTGCCAGCAGCTTGTGGAGGGCAGATACGCAGTATTTT. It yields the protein CASSLWRADTQYF.

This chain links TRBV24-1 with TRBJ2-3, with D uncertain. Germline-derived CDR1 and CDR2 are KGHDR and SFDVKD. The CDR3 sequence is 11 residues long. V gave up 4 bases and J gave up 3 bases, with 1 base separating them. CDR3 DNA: TGTGCCACCAGTGAGACAGATACGCAGTATTTT. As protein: CATSETDTQYF.